This TCR beta chain was identified during a study of cytotoxic CD8 clonotypes in ibrutinib-treated CLL. Study-wide results and caveats: The study found public clonotypes uncommon, contracting or stable on treatment. Starting clonality was above that of age-matched healthy donors and tracked circulating CD8+ T-cell counts. Baseline levels were approached again at progression, after clonality had risen at ibrutinib response.

The CDR3 is made up of 12 amino acids. The V and J ends lost 7 bases and 8 bases respectively, with 14 bases between them. The germline CDR1 and CDR2 sequences are MNHNY and SVGAGI (reference sequence). Sequenced by immunoSEQ multiplex PCR; TCRdb stores in-frame clones only, minus some. The profile covers a few hundred thousand clones, with 67% appearing a single time and 6% to 6.5% taken by the ten largest. Regarding this clone: What it binds is unknown.

Genomic DNA (roughly 2 micrograms) was obtained from cryopreserved PBMCs for construction of TCR beta libraries. The receptor comes from a human donor with chronic lymphocytic leukemia. The sequences come from PBMCs, collected after 36 months of ibrutinib treatment. V and J are TRBV6-6 and TRBJ1-2; D remains unclear. CDR3 coding DNA: TGTGCCAGCACCCCAGGTTCACGAGGCTACACCTTC. This gives the protein CASTPGSRGYTF.